This T cell receptor (beta chain) was recorded in a study of T cells after yellow fever vaccination. Across the whole study: Any fraction with a low cell number was prepared using SMART-Seq v4 Ultra Low Input. General study results and limits: Clones that expanded after primary vaccination mostly reappeared after the booster (around 96% CD4, 80% to 90% CD8). A faster peak, day 5 versus 15, was reached by the weaker secondary response.

This clonotype was detected many times. Its antigen is as yet unknown. V was cut by 2 bases and J by 1 base, with 5 bases left in between. There are 13 residues in the CDR3. In germline, CDR1 is KGHSH, CDR2 LQKENI. Making TCR cDNA involved 5'RACE template switching, which added UMIs and a universal primer site. TCRdb redid the calling of the 5' RACE reads with MiXCR, one entry per CDR3 protein. The profile covers approximately 300,000 distinct CDR3 sequences, with approximately 11% appearing a single time and less than 3.5% taken by the ten largest. The TCR originated in a man between 18 and 35 years old who received the YFV17D yellow fever vaccine. The J gene is TRBJ1-1, the V gene TRBV18; no firm D call. The sample consisted of CD4+ T cells sorted from PBMCs, taken 45 days after the yellow fever booster vaccination. CDR3 loop: CASSPSENTEAFF. The CDR3 DNA reads as TGTGCCAGCTCACCATCGGAGAACACTGAAGCTTTCTTT. Looking up the rest from reference TRBV18 and TRBJ1-1 gives the full variable domain: NAGVMQNPRHLVRRRGQEARLRCSPMKGHSHVYWYRQLPEEGLKFMVYLQKENIIDESGMPKERFSAEFPKEGPSILRIQQVVRGDSAAYFCASSPSENTEAFFGQGTRLTVV.